A single sample gave rise to the 27 T cell receptor beta chains below, sequenced in a study of Ad26.COV2.S vaccination and SARS-CoV-2 variants. Sequencing was performed with immunoSEQ multiplex PCR; in TCRdb, only in-frame clones are kept and a portion is missing. The table lists some 420,000 clones, over 75% of them singletons. Treatment described: around 19 received Ad26.COV2.S at low or high dose, single or two shots; about 5 received placebo; per-sample allocation not given. The samples were gathered on day 63 after the first injection of vaccine or placebo. The sequenced sample was peripheral blood, obtained in a trial of Ad26.COV2.S vaccine versus placebo. The source of these receptors is a person between 18 and 59 years old who received the Ad26.COV2.S COVID-19 vaccine or a placebo.

J is TRBJ1-4 and V is TRBV7-2; 8 bases fit TRBD1. J lost 6 bases, V lost 3 bases, and 3 bases had no gene match. Germline V lookup: CDR1 SGHTA, CDR2 FQGNSA. The length of the CDR3 is 14 residues. The CDR3 nucleotides are TGTGCCAGCAGCTTGTCAGGGGGCGATGAAAAACTGTTTTTT. Translation: CASSLSGGDEKLFF. The full variable domain, its missing parts supplied by reference TRBV7-2 and TRBJ1-4, is GAGVSQSPSNKVTEKGKDVELRCDPISGHTALYWYRQSLGQGLEFLIYFQGNSAPDKSGLPSDRFSAERTGGSVSTLTIQRTQQEDSAVYLCASSLSGGDEKLFFGSGTQLSVL.

The J gene is TRBJ2-7, the V gene TRBV29-1; a weak D match, TRBD2 (5 bases). Germline CDR1 and CDR2: SQVTM and ANQGSEA. V dropped 0 bases and J dropped 3 bases, with 6 bases sitting between them. This CDR3 has 12 residues. The CDR3 here is CSVEDGLYEQYF. CDR3 coding DNA: TGCAGCGTTGAAGATGGACTCTACGAGCAGTACTTC.

The chain is built from TRBV19 and TRBJ1-1; the match to TRBD1 covers 7 bases. V lost 0 bases to trimming and J lost 5 bases; unmatched junction nucleotides: 9. The CDR3 loop spans 16 amino acids. Germline V gene lookup returns CDR1 LNHDA and CDR2 SQIVND (reference sequence). In DNA, the CDR3 is TGTGCCAGTAGTATAGATCGAAGGACAGGCGGGACTGAAGCTTTCTTT. This sequence encodes CASSIDRRTGGTEAFF. The variable domain in full, completed from reference TRBV19 and TRBJ1-1, reads DGGITQSPKYLFRKEGQNVTLSCEQNLNHDAMYWYRQDPGQGLRLIYYSQIVNDFQKGDIAEGYSVSREKKESFPLTVTSAQKNPTAFYLCASSIDRRTGGTEAFFGQGTRLTVV.

The rearrangement links TRBV28 to TRBJ1-4, with D unresolved. The CDR3 contains 12 residues. The germline CDR1 and CDR2 sequences are MDHEN and SYDVKM. V was clipped by 7 bases and J by 7 bases, with 10 bases between them. CDR3 protein: CASIGVSEKLFF. In nucleotides, the CDR3 is TGTGCCAGCATTGGAGTGAGTGAAAAACTGTTTTTT.

Only one count was recorded for this clone. The gene calls are TRBV4-1 and TRBJ1-2; D is uncertain. The CDR3 loop spans 12 amino acids. The germline CDR1 and CDR2 sequences are MGHRA and YSYEKL. V was cut by 1 base and J by 7 bases, with 7 bases left in between. CDR3 sequence: CASSQGTFGYTF. Here the CDR3 DNA reads TGCGCCAGCAGCCAAGGGACCTTTGGCTACACCTTC.

The rearrangement uses TRBV15 and TRBJ1-1; 12 nucleotides line up with TRBD1. The CDR3 is 15 residues long. Looked up from germline, CDR1 is LNHNV and CDR2 is YYDKDF (reference sequence). Trimming removed 0 bases from V and 5 bases from J; junction bases left unmatched: 1. CDR3 sequence: CATSREGQGATEAFF. For the CDR3, the DNA is TGTGCCACCAGCAGAGAGGGACAGGGGGCAACTGAAGCTTTCTTT.

This chain links TRBV25-1 with TRBJ1-1; D gene uncertain. The germline CDR1 and CDR2 sequences are MGHDK and SYGVNS. V lost 6 bases, J lost 4 bases, and 12 bases lay in between. CDR3 length equals 13 residues. The CDR3 DNA sequence: TGTGCCAGCAGCCGGAGGGCTAGCACTGAAGCTTTCTTT. Translated: CASSRRASTEAFF.

This rearrangement joins TRBV5-4 to TRBJ2-3, with D perhaps TRBD2 (6 bases). Germline assignment: CDR1 SGHNT and CDR2 YYREEE (reference sequence). The CDR3 sequence is 15 residues long. Trimming took 4 bases from V and 1 from J, leaving 13 bases between them. CDR3 amino acids: CASSQRRGRTDTQYF. Here the CDR3 DNA reads TGTGCCAGCAGCCAGAGGCGGGGTCGCACAGATACGCAGTATTTT. The full variable domain, with the rest looked up from reference TRBV5-4 and TRBJ2-3, is ETGVTQSPTHLIKTRGQQVTLRCSSQSGHNTVSWYQQALGQGPQFIFQYYREEENGRGNFPPRFSGLQFPNYSSELNVNALELDDSALYLCASSQRRGRTDTQYFGPGTRLTVL.

V usage is TRBV7-8 and J usage is TRBJ2-4; 10 nucleotides align to TRBD1. CDR3 length: 15 amino acids. V shed 0 bases and J 7 bases; nucleotides not matched to a gene: 3. Per the germline V gene, CDR1 is SGHVS and CDR2 is FQNEAQ. As DNA, the CDR3 is TGTGCCAGCAGCTTAGCGGGGACAGGGGAGAACATTCAGTACTTC. The encoded protein is CASSLAGTGENIQYF.

CDR3 sequence reads: CASSQEGQSYGYTF. DNA for the CDR3: TGTGCCAGCAGCCAAGAAGGGCAGAGCTATGGCTACACCTTC. This chain joins TRBV14 and TRBJ1-2; no clear D. Germline-derived CDR1 and CDR2 are SGHDN and FVKESK. V was cut by 0 bases and J by 4 bases, with 9 bases left in between. The CDR3 loop spans 14 amino acids.

The gene calls are TRBV11-1 and TRBJ2-5; 7 bases fit TRBD2. The V and J ends lost 5 bases and 1 base, in that order; junction bases with no gene match: 7. The CDR3 runs to 15 residues. CDR1 is SGHAT, CDR2 FQDESV, per germline (reference sequence). This CDR3 reads CASSKAGRSQETQYF. The CDR3 region has the DNA TGTGCCAGCAGCAAAGCGGGGCGTAGCCAAGAGACCCAGTACTTC.

This clone came up a few times. The V call is TRBV4-1, the J call TRBJ2-7; 12 bases map to TRBD1. The CDR3 runs 15 residues. Germline CDR1 MGHRA, CDR2 YSYEKL. J was trimmed by 6 bases and V by 0 bases; bases with no gene match: 3. In DNA, the CDR3 is TGCGCCAGCAGCCAAGAGGGACAGGGGGCGGTCGAGCAGTACTTC. Its protein product is CASSQEGQGAVEQYF.

V is TRBV3-1 (or the pseudogene TRBV3-2) and J is TRBJ1-4, with a possible D match to TRBD1 (5 bases). Germline V lookup: CDR1 LGHDT, CDR2 YNNKEL (reference sequence). Trimming took 4 bases from V and 3 from J, leaving 12 bases between them. The CDR3 loop spans 15 amino acids. The CDR3 loop reads CASSPGGRANEKLFF. The CDR3 region has the DNA TGTGCCAGCAGCCCCGGGGGGAGGGCTAATGAAAAACTGTTTTTT.

The chain has TRBV5-4 and TRBJ2-5, with TRBD2 matching over 9 bases. The CDR3 extends over 16 amino acids. Germline CDR1 is SGHNT and CDR2 is YYREEE (reference sequence). After removal of 0 bases from V and 5 bases from J, the junction contained 8 bases not matched to a gene. DNA for the CDR3: TGTGCCAGCAGCTTGGTTGGCGGGGGGGCTCAGGAGACCCAGTACTTC. Its protein is CASSLVGGGAQETQYF.

This clone turned up a few times. The chain employs TRBV6-4 and TRBJ1-2, with TRBD1 identical over 12 bases. V trimming: 5 bases; J trimming: 5 bases; junction bases outside the gene matches: 6. CDR3 length equals 15 residues. Per germline, CDR1 MRHNA and CDR2 SNTAGT. CDR3 protein: CASSSGQGAHYGYTF. The CDR3 DNA sequence: TGTGCCAGCAGTTCGGGACAGGGGGCGCATTATGGCTACACCTTC.

The chain uses TRBV13 and TRBJ2-1; D is uncertain. V shed 0 bases and J shed 0 bases, with 9 bases lying between them. CDR1 and CDR2 from the germline V gene are PRHDT and FYEKMQ (reference sequence). The CDR3 is 16 amino acids. The CDR3 loop reads CASSLGGRISYNEQFF. DNA for the CDR3: TGTGCCAGCAGCTTAGGCGGGCGGATCTCCTACAATGAGCAGTTCTTC.

The chain recombines TRBV18 with TRBJ1-2; D is ambiguous. The CDR3 is made up of 14 amino acids. The V and J ends lost 1 base and 8 bases respectively, with 14 bases between them. The germline gives CDR1 KGHSH, CDR2 LQKENI. As DNA, the CDR3 is TGTGCCAGCTCACCACAGACGGGAGAAGGCGGCTACACCTTC. Translating it yields CASSPQTGEGGYTF.

The V call is TRBV3-1 (or the pseudogene TRBV3-2), the J call TRBJ2-3, with 8 bases identical to TRBD2. V was clipped by 9 bases and J by 4 bases; unmatched bases: 9. Germline V gene data show CDR1 as LGHDT and CDR2 as YNNKEL (reference sequence). The CDR3 runs 14 residues. CDR3 sequence reads: CASECTGGADTQYF. DNA for the CDR3: TGTGCCAGTGAATGTACGGGGGGGGCAGATACGCAGTATTTT.

The rearrangement links TRBV5-4 to TRBJ2-2; D perhaps matches TRBD1 (6 bases). The germline V and J ends were trimmed by 4 bases and 4 bases, with 17 bases remaining between them. This CDR3 spans 16 amino acids. Germline CDR1 SGHNT, CDR2 YYREEE (reference sequence). In nucleotides, the CDR3 is TGTGCCAGCAGCCCGGGGAACAGGGCCGCCACCGGGGAGCTGTTTTTT. This codes for CASSPGNRAATGELFF.

This chain connects TRBV27 to TRBJ2-7; the match to TRBD2 covers 10 bases. The CDR3 is made up of 15 amino acids. CDR1 and CDR2 from the germline V gene are MNHEY and SMNVEV (reference sequence). V shed 7 bases and J 0 bases; nucleotides not matched to a gene: 6. The CDR3 spells CASTVSGGSSYEQYF. In nucleotides, the CDR3 is TGTGCCAGCACGGTTAGCGGGGGGAGCTCCTACGAGCAGTACTTC.

The chain has TRBV7-2 and TRBJ2-5; 8 bases agree with TRBD1. The length of the CDR3 is 14 residues. Germline V gene lookup returns CDR1 SGHTA and CDR2 FQGNSA. With 5 bases clipped from V and 1 base from J, the junction kept 3 bases outside the gene matches. The CDR3 sequence: CASSVDRVQETQYF. The CDR3 coding sequence is TGTGCCAGCAGCGTGGACAGGGTCCAAGAGACCCAGTACTTC.

The chain recombines TRBV19 with TRBJ2-1; D possibly corresponds to TRBD1 (5 bases). Germline V gives CDR1 LNHDA, CDR2 SQIVND (reference sequence). Trimming removed 3 bases at V and 4 bases at J, with 13 bases between. This CDR3 spans 15 amino acids. The CDR3 nucleotides are TGTGCCAGTAGTATTGGGCAGGGCCATTACAATGAGCAGTTCTTC. It encodes CASSIGQGHYNEQFF. Using reference TRBV19 and TRBJ2-1 for the parts outside the CDR3, the full variable domain is DGGITQSPKYLFRKEGQNVTLSCEQNLNHDAMYWYRQDPGQGLRLIYYSQIVNDFQKGDIAEGYSVSREKKESFPLTVTSAQKNPTAFYLCASSIGQGHYNEQFFGPGTRLTVL.

The chain couples TRBV28 to TRBJ1-6; tentative D call: TRBD1 (5 bases). Trimming shortened V by 8 bases and J by 5 bases, and 22 bases separated the two germline ends. CDR1 is MDHEN, CDR2 SYDVKM, per germline. This CDR3 comprises 17 residues. The CDR3 bases are TGTGCCAGCGGAGAAGTTGGGGGGGTCCAAAATAATTCACCCCTCCACTTT. Protein product: CASGEVGGVQNNSPLHF.

In DNA, the CDR3 is TGTGCCAGCAGCTCTAATCCAGGGGGCGGCACTGAAGCTTTCTTT. Its protein product is CASSSNPGGGTEAFF. This chain connects TRBV11-2 to TRBJ1-1; 8 nucleotides agree with TRBD1. The germline CDR1 and CDR2 sequences are SGHAT and FQNNGV. V dropped 4 bases and J dropped 4; count of bases not matched to a gene: 8. This CDR3 region has 15 residues.

The rearrangement links TRBV24-1 to TRBJ1-3, with no clear D. This CDR3 is built from 14 residues. CDR1 and CDR2 (germline): KGHDR, SFDVKD. Trimming shortened V by 5 bases and J by 0 bases, and 7 bases separated the two germline ends. The CDR3 here is CATSAGYSGNTIYF. CDR3 bases: TGTGCCACCAGTGCCGGGTACTCTGGAAACACCATATATTTT.

J is TRBJ2-3 and V is TRBV2; weak D call: TRBD2 (6 bases). The CDR3 is made up of 16 amino acids. The germline gives CDR1 SNHLY, CDR2 FYNNEI. V was trimmed by 2 bases and J by 0 bases, leaving 12 bases between them. Written as DNA, the CDR3 is TGTGCCAGCAGTGAATTGACCGGGACTAGCACAGATACGCAGTATTTT. It yields the protein CASSELTGTSTDTQYF.

This clone was observed a few times. This sequence joins TRBV29-1 and TRBJ1-3; no clear D gene. The CDR3 spans 16 residues. Germline V gene sequence: CDR1 SQVTM, CDR2 ANQGSEA. Deletions cut 7 bases from V and 3 bases from J, with 22 bases between. The CDR3 nucleotides are TGCAGCGCCGCCTCGGGCAGGACCTGGTTTGGAAACACCATATATTTT. This encodes CSAASGRTWFGNTIYF.